This T cell receptor beta chain appears in the sequencing data of a study of CD8 T cells in ankylosing spondylitis. Regarding the study as a whole: Earlier studies detected some motif variants in reactive arthritis synovial fluid and blood. Ankylosing spondylitis blood appeared to carry a characteristic TCR beta motif of roughly eight highly homologous variants.

Making use of molecular barcodes, quantitative 5'-RACE generated TCR beta libraries. TCRdb redid the calling of the 5' RACE reads with MiXCR, one entry per CDR3 protein. Seen here are under 150,000 distinct CDR3 sequences, roughly an eighth observed once, and the top ten hold 2.5% to 3%. Looked up from germline, CDR1 is DFQATT and CDR2 is SNEGSKA (reference sequence). There are 14 residues in the CDR3. V lost 0 bases and J 7 bases, leaving 13 bases between the germline ends. This clonotype appeared many times. The antigen is not known. Sequences were obtained from blood, either unsorted or a sorted T cell fraction (not recorded which). The clonotype originates from a female donor with ankylosing spondylitis or in good health (not recorded which). The rearrangement joins TRBV20-1 to TRBJ1-5; D gene ambiguous. The CDR3 nucleotides are TGCAGTGCTAGAGACCTCGAGGGAGAACAGCCCCAGCATTTT. Protein sequence: CSARDLEGEQPQHF.